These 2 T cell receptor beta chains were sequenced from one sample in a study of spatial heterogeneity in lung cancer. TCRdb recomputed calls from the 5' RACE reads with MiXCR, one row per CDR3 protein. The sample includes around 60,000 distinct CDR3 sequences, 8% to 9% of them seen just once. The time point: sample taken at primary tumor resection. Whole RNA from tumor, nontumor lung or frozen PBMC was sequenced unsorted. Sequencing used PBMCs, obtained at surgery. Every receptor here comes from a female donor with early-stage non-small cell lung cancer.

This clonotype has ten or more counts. The CDR3 sequence: CASSLGLTGGDTQYF. DNA for the CDR3: TGCGCCAGCAGCCTAGGTTTGACAGGGGGAGATACGCAGTATTTT. V usage is TRBV4-1 and J usage is TRBJ2-3; TRBD1 matches at 9 bases. Germline V lookup: CDR1 MGHRA, CDR2 YSYEKL. This CDR3 is built from 15 residues. V was pared by 4 bases and J by 5 bases, with 7 bases of the junction left unmatched.

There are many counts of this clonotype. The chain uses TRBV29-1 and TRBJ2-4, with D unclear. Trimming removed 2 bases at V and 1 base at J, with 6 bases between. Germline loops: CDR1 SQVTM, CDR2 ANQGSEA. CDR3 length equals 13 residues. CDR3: CSVEKGAKNIQYF. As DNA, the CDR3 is TGCAGCGTTGAAAAGGGTGCCAAAAACATTCAGTACTTC.